The 16 T cell receptor beta chains below come from one sample, sequenced in a study of early T cells in non-severe SARS-CoV-2 infection. One entry per CDR3 protein results from TCRdb running MiXCR on the 5' RACE reads. Among tens of thousands of distinct CDR3 sequences, roughly 12% were seen once, and the ten largest hold over 1.3%. The starting material was whole blood, obtained at baseline. These receptors were taken from an adult who was a healthcare worker with PCR-confirmed SARS-CoV-2 infection or an uninfected control (not recorded which).

This clonotype was seen at least ten times. V and J are TRBV28 and TRBJ1-6; 9 nucleotides agree with TRBD1. The ends lost 4 bases at V and 17 bases at J; junction bases unmatched: 6. This CDR3 is built from 12 residues. CDR1 and CDR2 from the germline V gene are MDHEN and SYDVKM. CDR3 amino acids: CASSSTGGGFHF. The DNA of the CDR3 is TGTGCCAGCAGTTCAACAGGGGGCGGTTTCCACTTT.

The chain carries TRBV29-1 and TRBJ2-2; 8 positions agree with TRBD1. The V and J ends lost 6 bases and 6 bases, in that order; junction bases with no gene match: 9. The germline gives CDR1 SQVTM, CDR2 ANQGSEA. The CDR3 spans 14 residues. CDR3 DNA sequence: TGCAGCGTGGGAGGACAGGGAGACGCCGGGGAGCTGTTTTTT. It yields the protein CSVGGQGDAGELFF.

The sample holds a few counts of this clonotype. The V gene is TRBV24-1, the J gene TRBJ1-5, with D possibly TRBD1 on 5 matching bases. Trimming cost V 9 bases and J 9 bases, with 14 bases left between them. The germline V gene encodes CDR1 KGHDR and CDR2 SFDVKD. CDR3 length: 12 amino acids. CDR3 region: CATSGSSGPQHF. The CDR3 nucleotides read TGTGCCACCTCAGGGTCCTCGGGGCCCCAGCATTTT.

The table lists this clonotype with many counts. The chain uses TRBV7-9 and TRBJ2-5, with unresolved D. V shed 3 bases and J shed 3 bases, with 8 bases lying between them. The length of the CDR3 is 13 residues. Germline assignment: CDR1 SEHNR and CDR2 FQNEAQ (reference sequence). The CDR3 loop is CASSLGFKETQYF. In nucleotides, the CDR3 is TGTGCCAGCAGCTTGGGCTTTAAAGAGACCCAGTACTTC. The full variable domain, with the rest looked up from reference TRBV7-9 and TRBJ2-5, is DTGVSQNPRHKITKRGQNVTFRCDPISEHNRLYWYRQTLGQGPEFLTYFQNEAQLEKSRLLSDRFSAERPKGSFSTLEIQRTEQGDSAMYLCASSLGFKETQYFGPGTRLLVL.

A few counts support this clonotype. The chain employs TRBV2 and TRBJ2-7; D is unclear. The V and J ends lost 3 bases and 3 bases respectively, with 6 bases between them. CDR1 and CDR2 (germline): SNHLY, FYNNEI. The CDR3 has 12 amino acids. The DNA of the CDR3 is TGTGCCAGCAGTGAGAACAGCTACGAGCAGTACTTC. It codes for CASSENSYEQYF.

This clonotype was counted ten times or more. The CDR3, as DNA: TGCGCCAGCAGCTTACGGACAGGGAGGGGCACTGAAGCTTTCTTT. This gives the protein CASSLRTGRGTEAFF. The J gene is TRBJ1-1, the V gene TRBV5-1, with 8 bases lining up with TRBD1. Germline V gene data show CDR1 as SGHRS and CDR2 as YFSETQ. The length of the CDR3 is 15 residues. The J segment lost 4 bases and the V segment lost 2 bases, leaving 7 bases of the junction unmatched.

This clonotype was counted between two and nine times. V usage is TRBV29-1 and J usage is TRBJ2-2, with 8 bases matching TRBD1. Germline V gives CDR1 SQVTM, CDR2 ANQGSEA. The CDR3 has 15 amino acids. V lost 7 bases to trimming and J lost 3 bases; unmatched junction nucleotides: 10. The CDR3 loop is CSAHGTGDYTGELFF. The CDR3 bases are TGCAGCGCCCACGGGACAGGAGATTACACCGGGGAGCTGTTTTTT.

V usage is TRBV3-1 and J usage is TRBJ2-7, with 11 bases aligning to TRBD2. The CDR3 runs 16 residues. Germline trimming cut 1 base from V and 3 bases from J; bases unmatched to any gene: 5. The germline V gene has CDR1 LGHDT and CDR2 YNNKEL (reference sequence). This CDR3 is CASSQAVTSGSYEQYF. The CDR3 nucleotides read TGTGCCAGCAGCCAAGCCGTTACTAGCGGGAGCTACGAGCAGTACTTC.

This chain uses TRBV7-6 with TRBJ2-3; 11 bases agree with TRBD1. V trimming: 5 bases; J trimming: 5 bases; junction bases outside the gene matches: 6. CDR1 and CDR2 from the germline V gene are SGHVS and FNYEAQ. The CDR3 consists of 15 residues. The CDR3 here is CASSPAGTGGDTQYF. DNA of the CDR3: TGTGCCAGCAGCCCTGCGGGGACAGGGGGAGATACGCAGTATTTT.

The chain joins TRBV5-1 to TRBJ2-3; no clear D gene. V was shortened by 7 bases and J by 2 bases, with 8 bases between the two germline ends. From germline, CDR1 is SGHRS and CDR2 YFSETQ. CDR3 length: 12 amino acids. CDR3 bases: TGCGCCAGCGCGAAAAACACAGATACGCAGTATTTT. This gives the protein CASAKNTDTQYF.

The chain joins TRBV11-2 to TRBJ1-1; possible D gene TRBD1, 5 bases. V lost 8 bases, J lost 2 bases, and 18 bases lay in between. The CDR3 has 15 amino acids. The V gene's germline CDR1 is SGHAT and CDR2 FQNNGV. The DNA of the CDR3 is TGTGCCAGCCCCTCAAAAGGGGACCCTAACACTGAAGCTTTCTTT. It codes for CASPSKGDPNTEAFF.

In its sample, this clonotype was seen many times. The chain has TRBV28 and TRBJ1-4; D might be TRBD1 (5 bases). The CDR3 contains 14 residues. Per germline, CDR1 MDHEN and CDR2 SYDVKM. V was trimmed by 5 bases and J by 8 bases, leaving 15 bases between them. The CDR3 region is CASSLQGLGEKLFF. In DNA form, the CDR3 reads TGTGCCAGCAGTCTGCAGGGTCTTGGCGAAAAACTGTTTTTT.

In this sample, this clonotype turned up a few times. This chain connects TRBV28 to TRBJ2-7, with D unresolved. Looked up from germline, CDR1 is MDHEN and CDR2 is SYDVKM. The CDR3 is 11 residues long. With 6 bases removed from V and 6 bases from J, the gap between germline ends came to 9 bases. The CDR3 protein is CASSERVEQYF. The CDR3 DNA sequence: TGTGCCAGCAGCGAAAGAGTCGAGCAGTACTTC. Combining the CDR3 with reference TRBV28 and TRBJ2-7 gives the whole variable domain DVKVTQSSRYLVKRTGEKVFLECVQDMDHENMFWYRQDPGLGLRLIYFSYDVKMKEKGDIPEGYSVSREKKERFSLILESASTNQTSMYLCASSERVEQYFGPGTRLTVT.

This clonotype was recorded many times. The chain couples TRBV19 to TRBJ2-1; tentatively, D is TRBD2 (6 bases). V was trimmed by 5 bases and J by 5 bases, leaving 13 bases between them. The CDR3 has 14 amino acids. CDR1 and CDR2 (germline): LNHDA, SQIVND (reference sequence). CDR3 in amino acids: CASSLSSENNEQFF. Here the CDR3 DNA reads TGTGCCAGTAGTCTGTCTAGCGAAAACAATGAGCAGTTCTTC.

The chain's CDR3 is CASSYRQGDQPQHF. The CDR3 DNA sequence: TGTGCCAGCAGTTACCGACAGGGAGATCAGCCCCAGCATTTT. J is TRBJ1-5 and V is TRBV6-6, with 7 bases matching TRBD1. V lost 2 bases, J lost 5 bases, and 3 bases stayed unmatched. There are 14 residues in the CDR3. The germline CDR1 and CDR2 sequences are MNHNY and SVGAGI (reference sequence).

This clonotype has at least ten counts. This sequence joins TRBV5-1 and TRBJ1-4, with D uncertain. The germline V gene encodes CDR1 SGHRS and CDR2 YFSETQ. The CDR3 has 13 amino acids. Trimming left V 4 bases short and J 7 bases short, with 11 bases between. The DNA of the CDR3 is TGCGCCAGCAGCCGGATTTTAGGTGAAAAACTGTTTTTT. Translation gives CASSRILGEKLFF.